The subject of this entry is one TCR beta chain. The antigen is unknown. The data were produced by immunoSEQ multiplex PCR, yet TCRdb's version contains in-frame clones alone and is incomplete. The top ten clones hold about 2% of a sample with hundreds of thousands of clones, around 87% of them seen once. This sample is drawn from a study of cytomegalovirus exposure and HLA in healthy donors. Study-wide background: It was reported in a later analysis that the same platform had been used for the 120 validation repertoires as for the approximately 700 first-cohort repertoires. Whole-study findings and limits: High sensitivity and specificity were reportedly achieved when the classifier diagnosed cytomegalovirus status. Cytomegalovirus association was assigned to about 150 TCR beta chains.

The donors were members of the approximately 130-subject validation cohort (separate from the roughly 700-subject first cohort). What was sequenced was PBMCs. The receptor was derived from a woman between 18 and 30 years old in good health and CMV-seropositive.

This chain's CDR3 is CATPDSFYEQYF. CDR3 nucleotides: TGCGCCACCCCCGACTCATTCTACGAGCAGTACTTC. The chain carries TRBV23-1 and TRBJ2-7; D is unresolved. TRBV23-1 is noted as an ORF with a role that remains uncertain. Trimming took off 10 bases at V and 3 bases at J, with 13 bases between the two ends. The CDR3 loop spans 12 amino acids.